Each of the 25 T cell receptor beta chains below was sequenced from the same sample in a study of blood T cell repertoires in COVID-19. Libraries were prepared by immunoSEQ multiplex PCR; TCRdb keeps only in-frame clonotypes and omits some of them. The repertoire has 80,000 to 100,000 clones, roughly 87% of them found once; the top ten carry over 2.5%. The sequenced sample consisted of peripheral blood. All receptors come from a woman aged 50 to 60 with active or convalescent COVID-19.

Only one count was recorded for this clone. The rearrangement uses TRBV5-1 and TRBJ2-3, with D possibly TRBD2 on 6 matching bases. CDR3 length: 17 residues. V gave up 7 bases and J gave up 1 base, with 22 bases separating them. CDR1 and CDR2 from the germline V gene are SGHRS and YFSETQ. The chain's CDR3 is CASSTRPRGEGTDTQYF. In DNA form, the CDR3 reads TGCGCCAGCTCCACGCGGCCTCGCGGGGAGGGCACAGATACGCAGTATTTT.

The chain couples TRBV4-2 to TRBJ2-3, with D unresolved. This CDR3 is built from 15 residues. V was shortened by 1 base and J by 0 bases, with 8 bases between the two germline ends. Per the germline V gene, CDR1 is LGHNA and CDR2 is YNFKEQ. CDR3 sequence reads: CASSQVLESTDTQYF. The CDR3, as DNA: TGTGCCAGCAGCCAAGTATTAGAGAGCACAGATACGCAGTATTTT.

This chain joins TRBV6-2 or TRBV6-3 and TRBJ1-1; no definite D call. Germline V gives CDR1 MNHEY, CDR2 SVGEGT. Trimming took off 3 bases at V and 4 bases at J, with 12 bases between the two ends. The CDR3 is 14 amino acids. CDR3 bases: TGTGCCAGCAGTTATATTGAGGGTCGCACTGAAGCTTTCTTT. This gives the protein CASSYIEGRTEAFF.

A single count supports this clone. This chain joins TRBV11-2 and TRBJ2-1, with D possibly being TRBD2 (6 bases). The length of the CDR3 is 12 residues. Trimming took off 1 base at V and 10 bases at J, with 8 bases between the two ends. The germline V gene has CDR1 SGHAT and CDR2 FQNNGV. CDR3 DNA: TGTGCCAGCAGCTTAGTACTAGCAGAGCAGTTCTTC. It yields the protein CASSLVLAEQFF.

The CDR3 loop is CASSPLGWEKLFF. The CDR3 nucleotides read TGTGCCAGCAGCCCCCTCGGGTGGGAAAAACTGTTTTTT. V is TRBV6-5 and J is TRBJ1-4; no reliable D call. CDR1 is MNHEY, CDR2 SVGAGI, per germline. This CDR3 is 13 amino acids long. The V end lost 6 bases, the J end lost 8 bases, and 13 bases lay between the germline ends.

DNA of the CDR3: TGTGCCAGCAGCGCTTCCCGGTACGAGCAGTACTTC. This codes for CASSASRYEQYF. The chain couples TRBV2 to TRBJ2-7; D gene uncertain. Germline CDR1 is SNHLY and CDR2 is FYNNEI. The CDR3 covers 12 residues. The ends were cut back, 6 bases at V and 4 bases at J, with 10 bases in the middle.

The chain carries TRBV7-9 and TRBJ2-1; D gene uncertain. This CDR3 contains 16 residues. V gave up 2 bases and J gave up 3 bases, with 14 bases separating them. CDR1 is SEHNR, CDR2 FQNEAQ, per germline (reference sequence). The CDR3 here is CASSLPSRLFYNEQFF. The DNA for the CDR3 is TGTGCCAGCAGCTTACCTTCCAGGCTTTTCTACAATGAGCAGTTCTTC.

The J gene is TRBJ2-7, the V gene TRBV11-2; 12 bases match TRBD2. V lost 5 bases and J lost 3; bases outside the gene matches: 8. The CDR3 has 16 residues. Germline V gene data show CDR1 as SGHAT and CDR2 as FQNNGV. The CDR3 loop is CASSRSTSGGHYEQYF. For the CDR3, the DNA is TGTGCCAGCAGCCGAAGCACTAGCGGGGGGCACTACGAGCAGTACTTC. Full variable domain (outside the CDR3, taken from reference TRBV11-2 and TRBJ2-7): EAGVAQSPRYKIIEKRQSVAFWCNPISGHATLYWYQQILGQGPKLLIQFQNNGVVDDSQLPKDRFSAERLKGVDSTLKIQPAKLEDSAVYLCASSRSTSGGHYEQYFGPGTRLTVT.

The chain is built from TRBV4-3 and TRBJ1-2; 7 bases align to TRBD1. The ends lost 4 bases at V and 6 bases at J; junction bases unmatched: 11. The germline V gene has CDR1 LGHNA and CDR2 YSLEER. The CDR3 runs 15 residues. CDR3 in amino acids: CASSPWTGSPNGYTF. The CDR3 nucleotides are TGCGCCAGCAGCCCCTGGACAGGTTCCCCGAATGGCTACACCTTC.

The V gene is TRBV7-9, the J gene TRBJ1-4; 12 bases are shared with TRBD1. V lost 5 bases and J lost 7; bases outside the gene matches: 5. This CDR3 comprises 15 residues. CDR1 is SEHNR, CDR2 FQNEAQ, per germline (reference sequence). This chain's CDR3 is CASSRDRGRVEKLFF. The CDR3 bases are TGTGCCAGCAGCAGGGACAGGGGGCGCGTTGAAAAACTGTTTTTT.

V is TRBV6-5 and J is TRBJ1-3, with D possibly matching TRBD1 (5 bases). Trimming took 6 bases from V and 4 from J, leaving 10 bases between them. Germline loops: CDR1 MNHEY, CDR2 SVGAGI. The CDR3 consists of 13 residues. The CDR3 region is CASRDAGGNTIYF. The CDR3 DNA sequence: TGTGCCAGCAGGGACGCAGGGGGAAACACCATATATTTT.

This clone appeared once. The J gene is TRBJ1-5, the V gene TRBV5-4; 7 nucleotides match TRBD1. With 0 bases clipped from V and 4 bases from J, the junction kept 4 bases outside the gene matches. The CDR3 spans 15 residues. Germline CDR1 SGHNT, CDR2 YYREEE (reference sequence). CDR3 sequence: CASSLVPGGNQPQHF. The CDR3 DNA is TGTGCCAGCAGCTTGGTGCCAGGGGGGAATCAGCCCCAGCATTTT. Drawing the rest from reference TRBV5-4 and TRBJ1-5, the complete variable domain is ETGVTQSPTHLIKTRGQQVTLRCSSQSGHNTVSWYQQALGQGPQFIFQYYREEENGRGNFPPRFSGLQFPNYSSELNVNALELDDSALYLCASSLVPGGNQPQHFGDGTRLSIL.

The CDR3 protein is CASSYPLGELFF. Written as DNA, the CDR3 is TGTGCCAGCAGTTACCCCCTTGGGGAGCTGTTTTTT. This chain uses TRBV6-2 or TRBV6-3 with TRBJ2-2; D gene unclear. This CDR3 region has 12 residues. V lost 2 bases and J 8 bases, leaving 6 bases between the germline ends. From germline, CDR1 is MNHEY and CDR2 SVGEGT.

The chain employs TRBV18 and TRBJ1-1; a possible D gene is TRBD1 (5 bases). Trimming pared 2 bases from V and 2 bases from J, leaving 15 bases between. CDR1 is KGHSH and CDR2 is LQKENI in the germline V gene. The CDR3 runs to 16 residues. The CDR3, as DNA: TGTGCCAGCTCACCAGTGGTAGGGCAGGGAAACACTGAAGCTTTCTTT. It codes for CASSPVVGQGNTEAFF.

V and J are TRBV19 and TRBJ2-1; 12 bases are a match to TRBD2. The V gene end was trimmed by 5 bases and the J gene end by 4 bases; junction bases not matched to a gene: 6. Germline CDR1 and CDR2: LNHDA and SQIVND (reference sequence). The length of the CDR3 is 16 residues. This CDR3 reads CASSLQTSGGYNEQFF. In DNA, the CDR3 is TGTGCCAGTAGTTTACAGACTAGCGGGGGATACAATGAGCAGTTCTTC.

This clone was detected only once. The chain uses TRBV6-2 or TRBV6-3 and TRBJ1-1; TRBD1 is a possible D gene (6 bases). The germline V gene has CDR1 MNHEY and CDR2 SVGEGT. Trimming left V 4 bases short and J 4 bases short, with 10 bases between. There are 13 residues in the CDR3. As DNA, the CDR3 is TGTGCCAGCAGTTCAGGGGTCGTCACTGAAGCTTTCTTT. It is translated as CASSSGVVTEAFF.

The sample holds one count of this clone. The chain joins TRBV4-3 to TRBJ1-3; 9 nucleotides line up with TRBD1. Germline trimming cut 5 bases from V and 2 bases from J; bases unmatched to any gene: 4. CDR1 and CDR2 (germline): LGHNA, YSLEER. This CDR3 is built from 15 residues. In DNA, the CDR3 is TGCGCCAGCAGCTCGGGACAGGGAGCTGGAAACACCATATATTTT. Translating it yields CASSSGQGAGNTIYF.

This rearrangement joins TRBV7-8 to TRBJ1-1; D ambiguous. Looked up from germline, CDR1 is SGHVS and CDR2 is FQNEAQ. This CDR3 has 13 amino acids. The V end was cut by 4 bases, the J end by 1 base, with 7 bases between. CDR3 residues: CASSSRENTEAFF. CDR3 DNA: TGTGCCAGCAGCTCCCGGGAGAACACTGAAGCTTTCTTT.

This CDR3 reads CASSRTGGDTDTQYF. Here the CDR3 DNA reads TGTGCCAGCAGCCGGACAGGGGGCGACACAGATACGCAGTATTTT. This chain uses TRBV7-3 with TRBJ2-3, with TRBD1 matching over 11 bases. Germline V gives CDR1 SGHTA, CDR2 FQGTGA. After removal of 5 bases from V and 2 bases from J, the junction contained 3 bases not matched to a gene. The CDR3 spans 15 residues.

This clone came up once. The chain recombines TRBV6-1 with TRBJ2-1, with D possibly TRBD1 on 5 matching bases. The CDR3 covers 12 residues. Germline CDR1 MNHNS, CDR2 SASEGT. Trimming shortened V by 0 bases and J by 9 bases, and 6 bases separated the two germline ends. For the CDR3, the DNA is TGTGCCAGCAGTGAAGCGACAGCTGAGCAGTTCTTC. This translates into CASSEATAEQFF.

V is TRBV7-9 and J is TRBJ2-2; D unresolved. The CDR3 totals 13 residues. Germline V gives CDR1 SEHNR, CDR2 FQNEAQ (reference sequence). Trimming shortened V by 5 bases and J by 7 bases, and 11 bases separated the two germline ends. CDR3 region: CASSQCTVGELFF. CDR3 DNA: TGTGCCAGCAGCCAATGTACGGTCGGGGAGCTGTTTTTT.

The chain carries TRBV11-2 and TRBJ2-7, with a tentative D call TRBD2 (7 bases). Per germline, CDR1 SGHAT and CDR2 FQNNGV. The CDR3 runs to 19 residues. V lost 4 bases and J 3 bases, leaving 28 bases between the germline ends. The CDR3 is CASSSLAGALGALIYEQYF. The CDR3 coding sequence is TGTGCCAGCAGCTCCCTCGCGGGGGCCCTAGGTGCCCTCATCTACGAGCAGTACTTC.

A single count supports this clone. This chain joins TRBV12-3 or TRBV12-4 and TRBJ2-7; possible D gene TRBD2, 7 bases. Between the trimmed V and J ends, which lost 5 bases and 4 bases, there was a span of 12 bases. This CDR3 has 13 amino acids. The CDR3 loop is CASSRGTIYEQYF. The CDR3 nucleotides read TGTGCCAGCAGTAGGGGGACTATATACGAGCAGTACTTC.

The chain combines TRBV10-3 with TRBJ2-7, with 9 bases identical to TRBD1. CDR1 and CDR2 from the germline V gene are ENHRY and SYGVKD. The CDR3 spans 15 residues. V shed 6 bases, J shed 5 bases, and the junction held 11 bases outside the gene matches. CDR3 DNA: TGTGCCATCAGCGCAAGGCAAGGACAGGGGCACGAGCAGTACTTC. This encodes CAISARQGQGHEQYF.

The CDR3 DNA follows: TGTGCCAGCAGTTTAAAGGGGGCGGTGAACACTGAAGCTTTCTTT. This gives the protein CASSLKGAVNTEAFF. The rearrangement links TRBV27 to TRBJ1-1; 7 bases agree with TRBD1. With 2 bases clipped from V and 0 bases from J, the junction kept 3 bases outside the gene matches. In germline, CDR1 is MNHEY, CDR2 SMNVEV (reference sequence). CDR3 length: 15 residues.